The 14 T cell receptor beta chains below come from one sample, sequenced in a study of type 1 regulatory T cells. The antigens these receptors bind are not known. TCRdb called the reads again in MiXCR, with one record for every CDR3 protein. Among about 42,000 distinct CDR3 sequences listed, 10% to 15% were seen once. What was sequenced was cultured non-Tr1 T cells, either the whole culture or a sorted T cell fraction (not recorded which). These receptors all stem from a human donor in good health.

The table lists this clonotype with many counts. V usage is TRBV27 and J usage is TRBJ2-7; maybe TRBD2 (6 bases). Germline-derived CDR1 and CDR2 are MNHEY and SMNVEV (reference sequence). This CDR3 is 15 amino acids long. V was shortened by 6 bases and J by 1 base, with 16 bases between the two germline ends. The CDR3: CASSTRRAGSYEQYF. DNA for the CDR3: TGTGCCAGCAGCACGCGGAGGGCCGGGTCCTACGAGCAGTACTTC.

A few counts support this clonotype. The chain joins TRBV5-1 to TRBJ2-1, with D unresolved. CDR3 length: 13 amino acids. V gave up 3 bases and J gave up 6 bases, with 10 bases separating them. The germline V gene has CDR1 SGHRS and CDR2 YFSETQ. The CDR3 spells CASSSNKLNEQFF. Written as DNA, the CDR3 is TGCGCCAGCAGCTCGAATAAACTCAATGAGCAGTTCTTC.

This clonotype has ten or more counts. V and J are TRBV5-1 and TRBJ2-3; 12 bases align to TRBD1. The CDR3 runs 16 residues. J was trimmed by 6 bases and V by 4 bases; bases with no gene match: 9. Germline CDR1 is SGHRS and CDR2 is YFSETQ. The CDR3 here is CASSGAGQGALDTQYF. As DNA, the CDR3 is TGCGCCAGCAGCGGAGCGGGACAGGGGGCTTTGGATACGCAGTATTTT.

The chain employs TRBV2 and TRBJ2-1; D is undetermined. The V and J ends lost 4 bases and 6 bases respectively, with 7 bases between them. CDR3 length: 12 residues. CDR1 is SNHLY and CDR2 is FYNNEI in the germline V gene. The CDR3 sequence: CASSVRSNEQFF. The CDR3 DNA reads as TGTGCCAGCAGTGTAAGGTCCAATGAGCAGTTCTTC.

There are many counts of this clonotype. The chain is built from TRBV7-2 and TRBJ2-1; 7 nucleotides align to TRBD2. Germline values: CDR1 SGHTA, CDR2 FQGNSA. V trimming: 1 base; J trimming: 7 bases; junction bases outside the gene matches: 13. This CDR3 is 17 amino acids long. CDR3 loop: CASSLGRGAGRTNEQFF. As DNA, the CDR3 is TGTGCCAGCAGCTTAGGACGGGGAGCGGGGAGGACTAATGAGCAGTTCTTC.

This clonotype appeared many times. V and J are TRBV6-6 and TRBJ1-2; D possibly corresponds to TRBD1 (6 bases). CDR3 length equals 14 residues. V lost 0 bases and J lost 4, with 9 bases in between. The germline V gene encodes CDR1 MNHNY and CDR2 SVGAGI (reference sequence). The CDR3 DNA reads TGTGCCAGCAGTTACTCGACAGGCCTCTATGGCTACACCTTC. Translating gives CASSYSTGLYGYTF.

In this sample, this clonotype turned up a few times. The rearrangement joins TRBV10-3 to TRBJ2-2; 9 bases line up with TRBD2. This CDR3 contains 17 residues. Germline V gene sequence: CDR1 ENHRY, CDR2 SYGVKD. V dropped 4 bases and J dropped 2; count of bases not matched to a gene: 8. Here the CDR3 DNA reads TGTGCCATCAGTGCGGGCAGCGGGGGGATTAACACCGGGGAGCTGTTTTTT. It is translated as CAISAGSGGINTGELFF.

This clonotype was detected many times. V and J are TRBV5-1 and TRBJ1-1, with 7 bases lining up with TRBD1. Germline-derived CDR1 and CDR2 are SGHRS and YFSETQ. V lost 2 bases to trimming and J lost 0 bases; unmatched junction nucleotides: 4. The CDR3 is 15 amino acids. DNA for the CDR3: TGCGCCAGCAGCTTCGCCGGGACAGTGAACACTGAAGCTTTCTTT. It encodes CASSFAGTVNTEAFF.

CDR3 in DNA: TGTGCCACCAGCAGCGACCCCCCCCCCTACAATGAGCAGTTCTTC. Translated: CATSSDPPPYNEQFF. The chain is built from TRBV15 and TRBJ2-1; D unresolved. The V gene lost 3 bases and the J gene lost 2 bases, with 11 bases spanning the gap. The CDR3 is 15 residues long. Germline V lookup: CDR1 LNHNV, CDR2 YYDKDF (reference sequence).

This clonotype was seen a few times. The J gene is TRBJ1-3, the V gene TRBV30; D is uncertain. The CDR3 sequence is 14 residues long. The ends were cut back, 4 bases at V and 0 bases at J, with 10 bases in the middle. Germline loops: CDR1 GTSNPN, CDR2 SVGIG (reference sequence). CDR3 sequence reads: CAWKLGLSGNTIYF. Here the CDR3 DNA reads TGTGCCTGGAAGCTGGGCCTCTCTGGAAACACCATATATTTT.

The chain joins TRBV4-2 to TRBJ2-2; D is possibly TRBD2 (6 bases). This CDR3 has 14 amino acids. The V gene lost 0 bases and the J gene lost 6 bases, with 8 bases spanning the gap. In germline, CDR1 is LGHNA, CDR2 YNFKEQ. CDR3 in amino acids: CASSQDSGAGELFF. The CDR3 nucleotides read TGTGCCAGCAGCCAAGATTCGGGGGCCGGGGAGCTGTTTTTT.

This chain connects TRBV7-9 to TRBJ2-2; the D is unclear. Trimming left V 5 bases short and J 2 bases short, with 9 bases between. Per the germline V gene, CDR1 is SEHNR and CDR2 is FQNEAQ (reference sequence). The CDR3 consists of 14 residues. In nucleotides, the CDR3 is TGTGCCAGCAGCCCCGACACCAACACCGGGGAGCTGTTTTTT. Encoded protein: CASSPDTNTGELFF.

With regard to this clonotype: A much larger clonotype is one base distant, so this may be a read error. The chain uses TRBV19 and TRBJ2-5; D gene uncertain. Germline V gene data show CDR1 as LNHDA and CDR2 as SQIVND (reference sequence). V dropped 6 bases and J dropped 11 bases, with 25 bases sitting between them. The CDR3 is 15 residues long. CDR3 DNA sequence: TGTGCCAGTAGCCGGTCAAACGCCGTCGTTGGTGAGCAGTACTTC. This codes for CASSRSNAVVGEQYF.

This clonotype was detected many times. The V call is TRBV7-2, the J call TRBJ2-1; 8 bases map to TRBD2. The CDR3 runs to 15 residues. Per germline, CDR1 SGHTA and CDR2 FQGNSA. With V trimmed by 2 bases and J by 7 bases, 7 bases remained unmatched. The CDR3 DNA follows: TGTGCCAGCAGCTTATTCGGGACTAGGGTTAATGAGCAGTTCTTC. Its translation is CASSLFGTRVNEQFF.